This T cell receptor beta chain was profiled in a study of radiotherapy plus CTLA-4 blockade in lung cancer. Generated by immunoSEQ multiplex PCR, the TCRdb table keeps only in-frame clones and is missing some. The data hold approximately 41,000 clones, with approximately 70% observed a single time. This CDR3 has 18 amino acids. Germline V lookup: CDR1 MGHRA, CDR2 YSYEKL. Losses at the gene ends were 0 bases for V and 5 bases for J; bases not matched to a gene: 10. This clonotype was sampled from a human donor with non-small cell lung cancer who had stable disease on radiotherapy plus ipilimumab. The gene calls are TRBV4-1 and TRBJ2-2; 9 bases are a match to TRBD2. Material: peripheral blood, obtained from a patient treated with radiotherapy plus ipilimumab. In DNA form, the CDR3 reads TGCGCCAGCAGCCAAGAAGCTCTAGCGGGGCTTGGGACCGGGGAGCTGTTTTTT. It encodes CASSQEALAGLGTGELFF.